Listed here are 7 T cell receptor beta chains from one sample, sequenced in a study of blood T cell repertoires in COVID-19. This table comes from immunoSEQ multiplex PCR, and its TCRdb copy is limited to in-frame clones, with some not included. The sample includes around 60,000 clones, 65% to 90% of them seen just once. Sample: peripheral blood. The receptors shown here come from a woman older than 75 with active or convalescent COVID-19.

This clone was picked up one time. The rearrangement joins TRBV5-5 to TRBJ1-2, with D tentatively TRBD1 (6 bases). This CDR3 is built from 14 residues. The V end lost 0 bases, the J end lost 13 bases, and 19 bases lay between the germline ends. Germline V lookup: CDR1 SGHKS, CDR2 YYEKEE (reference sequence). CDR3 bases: TGTGCCAGCAGCTTGGCCCCAGGGGCCCTGGGGGTCACCTTC. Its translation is CASSLAPGALGVTF. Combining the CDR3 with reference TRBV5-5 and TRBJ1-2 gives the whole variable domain DAGVTQSPTHLIKTRGQQVTLRCSPISGHKSVSWYQQVLGQGPQFIFQYYEKEERGRGNFPDRFSARQFPNYSSELNVNALLLGDSALYLCASSLAPGALGVTFGSGTRLTVV.

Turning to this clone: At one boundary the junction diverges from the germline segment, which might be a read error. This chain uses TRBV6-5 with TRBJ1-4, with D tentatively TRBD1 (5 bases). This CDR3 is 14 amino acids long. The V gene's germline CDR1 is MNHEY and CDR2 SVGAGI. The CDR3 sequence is CASSSREGIEKLFF. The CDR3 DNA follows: TGTGCAAGCAGTTCCAGGGAAGGTATTGAAAAACTGTTTTTT.

The CDR3: CASSLLGGAGSDTQYF. As DNA, the CDR3 is TGTGCCAGCAGCTTACTGGGCGGCGCAGGGTCAGATACGCAGTATTTT. The J gene is TRBJ2-3, the V gene TRBV7-3; maybe TRBD1 (5 bases). The V gene's germline CDR1 is SGHTA and CDR2 FQGTGA. V was trimmed by 2 bases and J by 4 bases, leaving 16 bases between them. The CDR3 sequence is 16 residues long.

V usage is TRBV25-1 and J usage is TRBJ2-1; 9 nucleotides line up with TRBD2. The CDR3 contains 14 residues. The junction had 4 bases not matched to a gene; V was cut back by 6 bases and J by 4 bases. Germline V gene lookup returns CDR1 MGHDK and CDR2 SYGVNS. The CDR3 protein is CASRRGGAYNEQFF. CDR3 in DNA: TGTGCCAGCAGACGCGGGGGGGCTTACAATGAGCAGTTCTTC.

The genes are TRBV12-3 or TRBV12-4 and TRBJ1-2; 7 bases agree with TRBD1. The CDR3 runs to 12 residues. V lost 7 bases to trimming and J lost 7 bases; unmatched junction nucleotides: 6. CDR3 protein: CASTEGASGYTF. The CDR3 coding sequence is TGTGCCAGCACGGAGGGGGCTTCTGGCTACACCTTC.

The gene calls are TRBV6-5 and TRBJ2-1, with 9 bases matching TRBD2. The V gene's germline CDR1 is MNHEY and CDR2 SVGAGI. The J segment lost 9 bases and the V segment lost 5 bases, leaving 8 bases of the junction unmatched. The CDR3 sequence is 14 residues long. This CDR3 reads CASSNAGGRSEQFF. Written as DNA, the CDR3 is TGTGCCAGCAGTAATGCGGGGGGGCGGAGTGAGCAGTTCTTC.

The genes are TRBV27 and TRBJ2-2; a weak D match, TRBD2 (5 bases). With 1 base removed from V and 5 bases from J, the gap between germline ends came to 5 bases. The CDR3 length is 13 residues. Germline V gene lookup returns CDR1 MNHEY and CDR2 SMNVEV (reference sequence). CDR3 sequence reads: CASSLLATGELFF. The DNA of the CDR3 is TGTGCCAGCAGTTTATTAGCGACCGGGGAGCTGTTTTTT.